This T cell receptor (beta chain) was profiled in a study of blood T cell repertoires in COVID-19 (dated by TCRdb to the early 2020s). Turning to the overall study: Samples covering the acute and convalescent phases of COVID-19 were provided by collaborators in the United States, Italy and Spain. Where available, HLA class I and class II types were taken from metadata supplied by the sample provider and were not determined by assay-based typing. Nearly every sample came with metadata listing a de-identified subject ID, COVID-19 status, age in years and sex. The samples were drawn from the first 160 participants of the ongoing ImmuneRACE study and from 1,254 subjects provided by 6 global collaborators. The material from the prospective study consisted of cDNA or gDNA derived from T cells, B-cell-depleted T cells, or PBMCs. The dataset comprised deeply sampled blood TCRbeta repertoires from subjects exposed to, actively infected with, or recovered from COVID-19. The repertoires were released in a freely available public database intended as a resource for research on the immune response to SARS-CoV-2. Broader findings and caveats from the paper: The quantity of clinical and demographic metadata differed by source and by participant and was supplied without curation.

Including cysteine and phenylalanine, the CDR3 has 14 amino acids. The CDR3 DNA has 42 bases and is translated from base 1. A distance of 5 bases separates the germline ends of V and J, which lose 2 bases and 0 bases respectively. The germline V gene specifies MNHEY as CDR1 and SVGAGI as CDR2. The collaborating institutions used their own protocols to collect whole blood in K2EDTA tubes. For TCRbeta analysis, collaborators shipped samples as frozen whole blood, isolated PBMCs, or DNA extracted from either of those sample types. Of note for this clone: It has no known antigen specificity. No much larger clone exists at a distance of one base, and base qualities are not known. The same CDR3 arises from other DNA sequences in this sample as well.

TCRbeta CDR3 regions were amplified from genomic DNA using the immunoSEQ Assay, a bias-controlled multiplex PCR. In the original analysis: Within the assay, amplification of reference gene primers was used to estimate how many nucleated cells each sample contained. Sequence reads were collapsed and filtered to measure the absolute abundance of every unique TCRbeta CDR3 rearrangement. For each sample, productive Simpson clonality was calculated by taking the square root of Simpson's diversity index across productive rearrangements. Held by TCRdb, this immuneACCESS table contains in-frame sequences only and omits some clones. Under half of the omission traces to an unresolved V gene where checked; the cause of the rest is unknown. Clone size and V and J calls were adopted from that table, with D and trimming inferred from the DNA. The table for this sample lists around 150,000 clones; more than 80% of them were counted only once. Of the sample, approximately 6.5% is held by the ten largest clones.

The source material was peripheral blood. The origin of this receptor is a human donor in a cohort sampled during active COVID-19. The sequence is built from TRBV6-5 and TRBJ1-5; there is no confident call for the D gene. The DNA reads as follows: TGTGCCAGCAGTTACCGGGGTAGCAATCAGCCCCAGCATTTT. Its translation reads: CASSYRGSNQPQHF.